A selection of T cell receptor beta chains follows, all from one sample in a study of cytomegalovirus exposure and HLA in healthy donors. Clones were sequenced by immunoSEQ multiplex PCR, and TCRdb holds only the in-frame ones, with some missing. The sample contains around 170,000 clones, over 70% of which appear only once. The sequencing sample was made of PBMCs. The origin of the receptors is a man aged 45-60 years in good health and CMV-seronegative. Both conserved end residues are part of each CDR3. D genes are given only for firm matches. The size of a clone is reported for some rows only, either as once, few or many, or as a class for expanded clones.

TRBV18	TRBJ2-3	once	TRBD1	TGTGCCAGCTCTCCTACAGGGGGTTCCACAGATACGCAGTATTTT	CASSPTGGSTDTQYF
TRBV4-3	TRBJ2-7	.	TRBD1	TGCGCCAGCAGCCAATTAGGACAGGGGTCCTACGAGCAGTACTTC	CASSQLGQGSYEQYF
TRBV29-1	TRBJ2-5	.	TRBD1	TGCAGCGTTGGGCTTGGGACAGGCCAAGAGACCCAGTACTTC	CSVGLGTGQETQYF
TRBV7-2	TRBJ2-3	.	.	TGTGCCAGCAGCCCAGTTAATACAGATACGCAGTATTTT	CASSPVNTDTQYF
TRBV9	TRBJ2-7	.	TRBD2	TGTGCCAGCAGCGTCACCGGACTAGCGGGTCCTAACGAGCAGTACTTC	CASSVTGLAGPNEQYF
TRBV4-3	TRBJ2-7	.	.	TGCGCCAGCAGCCAACTTCGGGACACCTCCTACGAGCAGTACTTC	CASSQLRDTSYEQYF
TRBV30	TRBJ2-1	.	TRBD2	TGTGCCTGGAGTCTCCCCCTAGCGGGGGGGCAAAATGAGCAGTTCTTC	CAWSLPLAGGQNEQFF
TRBV29-1	TRBJ1-1	.	.	TGCAGCGCTCAAGGCGGGTTCCGCAACACTGAAGCTTTCTTT	CSAQGGFRNTEAFF
TRBV7-2	TRBJ2-3	.	.	TGTGCCAGCAGCTACCGAGGGCCCGCGTTCACAGATACGCAGTATTTT	CASSYRGPAFTDTQYF
TRBV11-2	TRBJ1-1	.	TRBD1	TGTGCCAGCAGCTTGGAGGGGACAGGGGTAACTGAAGCTTTCTTT	CASSLEGTGVTEAFF
TRBV9	TRBJ2-3	.	TRBD1	TGTGCCAGCAGCGTCGACAGGGGAATCTTGGATACGCAGTATTTT	CASSVDRGILDTQYF
TRBV25-1	TRBJ1-5	.	.	TGTGCCAGCAGTCTGAGGCAGCCCCAGCATTTT	CASSLRQPQHF
TRBV6-6	TRBJ1-4	few	.	TGTGCCAGCACCGGACAGTATAGTGCAACTAATGAAAAACTGTTTTTT	CASTGQYSATNEKLFF
TRBV13	TRBJ1-5	few	.	TGTGCCAGCAGCAAAATGGGACAACCCCAGCATTTT	CASSKMGQPQHF
TRBV30	TRBJ2-1	.	.	TGTGCCTGGACCGGCGGAGGTAAATTCAATGAGCAGTTCTTC	CAWTGGGKFNEQFF
TRBV7-9	TRBJ1-1	.	.	TGTGCCAGCAGCTCGACGGGGAGGGTTGGCACTGAAGCTTTCTTT	CASSSTGRVGTEAFF
TRBV5-4	TRBJ2-5	.	.	TGTGCCAGCAGCTTTCAGGGGTCCCAAGAGACCCAGTACTTC	CASSFQGSQETQYF
TRBV7-9	TRBJ2-7	few	TRBD1	TGTGCCAGCAGCCAAGGACAGGGCAGATACGAGCAGTACTTC	CASSQGQGRYEQYF
TRBV11-3	TRBJ2-3	.	.	TGTGCCAGCAGCTTAGGGGTCGGGAGCACAGATACGCAGTATTTT	CASSLGVGSTDTQYF
TRBV5-6	TRBJ2-7	.	TRBD1	TGTGCCAGCAGCTTACTGACAGGGGGCATGAGGGAGCAGTACTTC	CASSLLTGGMREQYF
TRBV2	TRBJ2-7	once	.	TGTGCCAGCAGTCCGGGATCTGGATACCTCTACGAGCAGTACTTC	CASSPGSGYLYEQYF
TRBV7-8	TRBJ1-1	.	.	TGTGCCAGCAGCTTCCCCTCCACTGAAGCTTTCTTT	CASSFPSTEAFF
TRBV18	TRBJ1-3	.	TRBD1	TGTGCCAGCTCCCTCGGGACAGGCTCTGGAAACACCATATATTTT	CASSLGTGSGNTIYF
TRBV27	TRBJ1-1	.	.	TGTGCCAGCAACAGTGACCGGTCGCTAATCCACACTGAAGCTTTCTTT	CASNSDRSLIHTEAFF
TRBV30	TRBJ1-3	few	.	TGTGCCTGGGATACGGTTGGAAACACCATATATTTT	CAWDTVGNTIYF
TRBV7-2	TRBJ1-4	.	TRBD1	TGTGCCAGCAGCCGCGACAGGGCCGGTGGAGAAAAACTGTTTTTT	CASSRDRAGGEKLFF
TRBV7-6	TRBJ2-7	.	.	TGTGCCAGCAGCGCGCCCACAGATGGTCTGGGGGCCGAGCAGTACTTC	CASSAPTDGLGAEQYF
TRBV7-9	TRBJ1-1	.	.	TGTGCCAGCAGCTTTCTCGGTGAAGCTTTCTTT	CASSFLGEAFF
TRBV12-5	TRBJ2-1	.	TRBD2	TGTGCTAGTGGTTTTGGTAGCGGGGGACCGGGTGAGCAGTTCTTC	CASGFGSGGPGEQFF
TRBV7-3	TRBJ1-1	.	.	TGTGCCAGCAGCTCCCGGGGCGGGGATGTTTGGGGTAGGACTGAAGCTTTCTTT	CASSSRGGDVWGRTEAFF
TRBV2	TRBJ1-1	.	.	TGTGCCAGCAGGCCCGACAGGCTGAACACTGAAGCTTTCTTT	CASRPDRLNTEAFF
TRBV9	TRBJ1-1	.	.	TGTGCCAGCAGCGTAGCAGGGGCAAACACTGAAGCTTTCTTT	CASSVAGANTEAFF
TRBV18	TRBJ1-1	.	TRBD1	TGTGCCAGCGGACGGACAGGGAATGAAGCTTTCTTT	CASGRTGNEAFF
TRBV18	TRBJ2-5	.	TRBD1	TGTGCCAGCTTCTCGCCGAGAGACAGGGGACTTCAAGAGACCCAGTACTTC	CASFSPRDRGLQETQYF
TRBV30	TRBJ2-1	.	.	TGTGCCTGGAGGCGCTCCTACAATGAGCAGTTCTTC	CAWRRSYNEQFF
TRBV5-1	TRBJ2-2	.	.	TGCGCCAGCAGTTGGGCCGGGAGCAACACCGGGGAGCTGTTTTTT	CASSWAGSNTGELFF
TRBV5-6	TRBJ1-5	.	TRBD1	TGTGCCAGCAGCTTGGGGCCCAGGGGGCACCAGCCCCAGCATTTT	CASSLGPRGHQPQHF
TRBV5-6	TRBJ2-1	.	.	TGTGCCAGCAGCTTGGTTGGTCCCGGGGAGAATGAGCAGTTCTTC	CASSLVGPGENEQFF
TRBV18	TRBJ1-1	few	.	TGTGCCAGCTCACTACAGAACACTGAAGCTTTCTTT	CASSLQNTEAFF
TRBV7-2	TRBJ1-2	.	TRBD1	TGTGCCAGCAGCCTACAGGGGTCTTACTATGGCTACACCTTC	CASSLQGSYYGYTF
TRBV10-3	TRBJ1-2	.	.	TGTGCCATCAGTGAGGAGAGACAGATCCGAAATGGCTACACCTTC	CAISEERQIRNGYTF
TRBV2	TRBJ2-7	.	.	TGTGCCAGCCCTGGCGGGCGAAGCTCCTACGAGCAGTACTTC	CASPGGRSSYEQYF
TRBV4-3	TRBJ2-3	.	.	TGCGCCAGCAGCCAAGGGGGGGGCAAAACAGATACGCAGTATTTT	CASSQGGGKTDTQYF
TRBV5-1	TRBJ2-1	once	TRBD1	TGCGCCAGCAGCTGGGGGGGGACAGGGCTCATACAAGAGCAGTTCTTC	CASSWGGTGLIQEQFF
TRBV7-9	TRBJ1-4	.	.	TGTGCCAGCAGCTTAGGGCAGTGGAATGAAAAACTGTTTTTT	CASSLGQWNEKLFF
TRBV14	TRBJ1-2	.	.	TGTGCCAGCAGCCAAGATCGGGCGGGCGGCTACACCTTC	CASSQDRAGGYTF
TRBV4-1	TRBJ1-6	.	.	TGCGCCAGCACCCAAACGGGGGGCGCGTCACCCCTCCACTTT	CASTQTGGASPLHF
TRBV7-8	TRBJ1-1	.	.	TGTGCCAGCAGCTTCCGACAGAACACTGAAGCTTTCTTT	CASSFRQNTEAFF